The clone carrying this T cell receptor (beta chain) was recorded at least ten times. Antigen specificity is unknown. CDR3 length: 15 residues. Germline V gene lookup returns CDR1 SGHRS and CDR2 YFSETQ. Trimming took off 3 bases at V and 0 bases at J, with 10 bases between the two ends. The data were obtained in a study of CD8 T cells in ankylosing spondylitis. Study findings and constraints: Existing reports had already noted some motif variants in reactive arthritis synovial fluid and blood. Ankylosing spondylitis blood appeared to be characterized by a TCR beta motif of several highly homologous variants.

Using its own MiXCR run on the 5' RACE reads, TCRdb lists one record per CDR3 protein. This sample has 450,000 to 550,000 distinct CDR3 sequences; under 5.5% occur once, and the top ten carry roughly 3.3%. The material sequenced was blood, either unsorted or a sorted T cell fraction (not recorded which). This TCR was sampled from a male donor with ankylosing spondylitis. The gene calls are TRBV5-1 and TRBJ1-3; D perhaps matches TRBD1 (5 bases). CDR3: CASSYDSFSGNTIYF. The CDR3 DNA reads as TGCGCCAGCAGCTACGACAGCTTCTCTGGAAACACCATATATTTT.